Below, 3 T cell receptor beta chains from the same sample are listed, as sequenced in a study of T-cell reconstitution after alpha-beta-depleted transplantation in children. Unique molecular identifiers tagged the TCRbeta library. From the PCR reads, TCRdb called clonotypes with MiXCR, one entry per CDR3 protein. The table has 700,000 to 950,000 distinct CDR3 sequences, about 16% seen once. The specimen was PBMCs, mostly from graft donor cells, collected 360 days after TCRalphabeta/CD19-depleted stem cell transplant. The receptors were sampled from a male patient between 5 and 17 years old who had a stem cell transplant for acute lymphoblastic leukemia, so the T cells may come from the graft donor.

This CDR3 is CASTDRGLLSGANVLTF. The CDR3 DNA sequence: TGTGCCAGCACCGACAGGGGGCTTCTCTCTGGGGCCAACGTCCTGACTTTC. This sequence joins TRBV27 and TRBJ2-6; TRBD1 matches 10 bases. The CDR3 spans 17 residues. Per germline, CDR1 MNHEY and CDR2 SMNVEV (reference sequence). J lost 0 bases, V lost 7 bases, and 6 bases had no gene match.

This clonotype was detected many times. The rearrangement uses TRBV2 and TRBJ1-5; D remains unclear. CDR3 length equals 12 residues. Trimming left V 4 bases short and J 3 bases short, with 4 bases between. Germline V lookup: CDR1 SNHLY, CDR2 FYNNEI. The DNA for the CDR3 is TGTGCCAGCAGTGGTCTCAATCAGCCCCAGCATTTT. Translating it yields CASSGLNQPQHF.

This clonotype was detected once. This chain joins TRBV18 and TRBJ1-1; the match to TRBD1 covers 7 bases. The CDR3 extends over 17 amino acids. The ends lost 4 bases at V and 5 bases at J; junction bases unmatched: 16. Germline V CDR1 and CDR2: KGHSH, LQKENI. The CDR3, as DNA: TGTGCCAGCTCACGGGGACAGAGTGGACTACTGGGGACTGAAGCTTTCTTT. Translating it yields CASSRGQSGLLGTEAFF.